Below are 24 T cell receptor beta chains sequenced from a single sample in a study of blood T cell repertoires in COVID-19. Libraries were prepared by immunoSEQ multiplex PCR; TCRdb keeps only in-frame clonotypes and omits some of them. The table records about 140,000 clones, 85% to 90% of them present only once. Material for sequencing was peripheral blood. The receptor set was obtained from a woman between 45 and 60 years old with active or convalescent COVID-19.

This clone has only one observation. V gene TRBV4-1 combines with J gene TRBJ1-4, with 10 bases lining up with TRBD1. The germline V gene has CDR1 MGHRA and CDR2 YSYEKL. This CDR3 contains 18 residues. V gave up 6 bases and J gave up 8 bases; unmatched junction bases: 18. CDR3 loop: CASRPGDRGGGLREKLFF. The CDR3 DNA sequence: TGCGCCAGCAGACCCGGGGACAGGGGTGGAGGCCTTCGGGAAAAACTGTTTTTT.

The chain combines TRBV23-1 with TRBJ1-1; TRBD1 might be the D (5 bases). TRBV23-1 carries the ORF label, with uncertain function. The CDR3 has 15 residues. Trimming removed 4 bases from V and 5 bases from J, with 17 bases in between. CDR3 coding DNA: TGCGCCAGCAGTCTTACATTTTGGGGGGATACTGAAGCTTTCTTT. This gives the protein CASSLTFWGDTEAFF.

The genes are TRBV9 and TRBJ2-3; 9 nucleotides line up with TRBD2. Germline CDR1 and CDR2: SGDLS and YYNGEE. Trimming took 4 bases from V and 6 from J; bases not matched to a gene: 12. This CDR3 is built from 16 residues. The CDR3 spells CASSSDSGRGGDTQYF. The CDR3 nucleotides are TGTGCCAGCAGCTCAGATAGCGGGAGAGGGGGGGATACGCAGTATTTT.

The rearrangement uses TRBV7-9 and TRBJ2-2; D is perhaps TRBD1 (5 bases). The germline V and J ends were trimmed by 4 bases and 3 bases, with 18 bases remaining between them. The CDR3 covers 17 residues. Germline V lookup: CDR1 SEHNR, CDR2 FQNEAQ (reference sequence). The CDR3 sequence: CASSWGADPSDTGELFF. The CDR3 nucleotides read TGTGCCAGCAGCTGGGGCGCGGATCCGTCGGACACCGGGGAGCTGTTTTTT.

V is TRBV7-8 and J is TRBJ2-3, with 7 positions matching TRBD2. Germline values: CDR1 SGHVS, CDR2 FQNEAQ. This CDR3 comprises 15 residues. Trimming removed 4 bases from V and 4 bases from J; junction bases left unmatched: 8. The CDR3 reads CASSYSGRVSDTQYF. The CDR3 DNA reads as TGTGCCAGCAGCTATAGCGGGCGAGTTTCAGATACGCAGTATTTT.

The V gene is TRBV7-8, the J gene TRBJ2-2, with 7 bases matching TRBD1. The CDR3 is made up of 17 amino acids. Germline CDR1 is SGHVS and CDR2 is FQNEAQ. V lost 2 bases and J lost 0; bases outside the gene matches: 6. In nucleotides, the CDR3 is TGTGCCAGCAGCTTATCCGGGACAGCCGCGAACACCGGGGAGCTGTTTTTT. It codes for CASSLSGTAANTGELFF. The variable domain in full, with the rest retrieved from reference TRBV7-8 and TRBJ2-2, is GAGVSQSPRYKVAKRGQDVALRCDPISGHVSLFWYQQALGQGPEFLTYFQNEAQLDKSGLPSDRFFAERPEGSVSTLKIQRTQQEDSAVYLCASSLSGTAANTGELFFGEGSRLTVL.

This chain uses TRBV14 with TRBJ1-2; perhaps TRBD1 as D (5 bases). Trimming took off 3 bases at V and 8 bases at J, with 13 bases between the two ends. CDR3 size: 13 residues. In germline, CDR1 is SGHDN, CDR2 FVKESK. This chain's CDR3 is CASSQGLTDGYTF. CDR3 in DNA: TGTGCCAGCAGCCAGGGTTTGACAGACGGCTACACCTTC.

This chain joins TRBV5-5 and TRBJ1-3; D unresolved. The CDR3 is made up of 15 amino acids. V dropped 0 bases and J dropped 1 base, with 8 bases sitting between them. The germline gives CDR1 SGHKS, CDR2 YYEKEE (reference sequence). CDR3 sequence reads: CASSLAGWSGNTIYF. DNA of the CDR3: TGTGCCAGCAGCTTGGCGGGGTGGTCTGGAAACACCATATATTTT. Based on the CDR3 plus reference TRBV5-5 and TRBJ1-3, the full variable domain is DAGVTQSPTHLIKTRGQQVTLRCSPISGHKSVSWYQQVLGQGPQFIFQYYEKEERGRGNFPDRFSARQFPNYSSELNVNALLLGDSALYLCASSLAGWSGNTIYFGEGSWLTVV.

The chain combines TRBV7-3 with TRBJ2-3; 12 bases agree with TRBD2. This CDR3 comprises 19 residues. Per germline, CDR1 SGHTA and CDR2 FQGTGA. The V and J ends lost 2 bases and 2 bases, in that order; junction bases with no gene match: 11. CDR3 residues: CASSLGGATSGGPTDTQYF. CDR3 coding DNA: TGTGCCAGCAGCTTAGGGGGCGCTACTAGCGGGGGGCCCACAGATACGCAGTATTTT.

The rearrangement uses TRBV30 and TRBJ2-7; TRBD1 matches 7 bases. The CDR3 extends over 12 amino acids. Germline values: CDR1 GTSNPN, CDR2 SVGIG (reference sequence). J gave up 1 base and V 8 bases, and 5 bases lay outside the gene matches. CDR3 bases: TGTGCCCGGCAGGGGGAGTCCTACGAGCAGTACTTC. Its translation: CARQGESYEQYF.

The V and J genes are TRBV11-3 and TRBJ1-6, with a tentative D call TRBD1 (6 bases). Germline CDR1 is SGHNT and CDR2 is YENEEA. Deletions cut 5 bases from V and 4 bases from J, with 9 bases between. There are 14 residues in the CDR3. The CDR3 loop reads CASSLQGYNSPLHF. In DNA form, the CDR3 reads TGTGCCAGCAGCCTCCAGGGGTATAATTCACCCCTCCACTTT.

The chain recombines TRBV28 with TRBJ2-7; TRBD2 matches at 10 bases. The J segment lost 2 bases and the V segment lost 8 bases, leaving 3 bases of the junction unmatched. Germline loops: CDR1 MDHEN, CDR2 SYDVKM. The CDR3 length is 13 residues. This CDR3 reads CASAGLAAYEQYF. The CDR3 coding sequence is TGTGCCAGCGCTGGACTAGCGGCCTACGAGCAGTACTTC.

This chain joins TRBV28 and TRBJ2-7, with 8 bases matching TRBD2. Germline V gene data show CDR1 as MDHEN and CDR2 as SYDVKM. The CDR3 is 17 amino acids. V was pared by 1 base and J by 2 bases, with 10 bases of the junction left unmatched. CDR3 coding DNA: TGTGCCAGCAGTTTATTTAAAACTAGCGGAGCCCCCTACGAGCAGTACTTC. This codes for CASSLFKTSGAPYEQYF.

This rearrangement joins TRBV7-9 to TRBJ1-1; tentative D call: TRBD1 (5 bases). From germline, CDR1 is SEHNR and CDR2 FQNEAQ (reference sequence). Trimming took off 7 bases at V and 5 bases at J, with 11 bases between the two ends. The CDR3 length is 12 residues. The CDR3 here is CASTGIATEAFF. The CDR3, as DNA: TGTGCCAGCACAGGGATAGCGACTGAAGCTTTCTTT.

The V and J genes are TRBV30 and TRBJ2-7; the D gene is possibly TRBD2 (6 bases). The CDR3 covers 12 residues. Germline loops: CDR1 GTSNPN, CDR2 SVGIG (reference sequence). Trimming left V 5 bases short and J 2 bases short, with 10 bases between. CDR3 amino acids: CAWGGGAYEQYF. In DNA, the CDR3 is TGTGCCTGGGGTGGAGGGGCCTACGAGCAGTACTTC.

This rearrangement joins TRBV30 to TRBJ2-2; 9 nucleotides match TRBD1. After removal of 3 bases from V and 7 bases from J, the junction contained 6 bases not matched to a gene. The CDR3 length is 14 residues. CDR1 is GTSNPN and CDR2 is SVGIG in the germline V gene (reference sequence). The DNA of the CDR3 is TGTGCCTGGAGCTCCTACAGGGGGCTCGGGGAGCTGTTTTTT. Residues: CAWSSYRGLGELFF.

Here the CDR3 reads CASSLTRVKNTEAFF. CDR3 DNA: TGTGCCAGCAGCTTAACGAGGGTTAAGAACACTGAAGCTTTCTTT. V and J are TRBV7-2 and TRBJ1-1, with D hard to call. This CDR3 spans 15 amino acids. V shed 2 bases and J shed 1 base, with 11 bases lying between them. CDR1 is SGHTA, CDR2 FQGNSA, per germline.

The chain couples TRBV7-9 to TRBJ2-5; 7 bases map to TRBD1. Germline V gene data show CDR1 as SEHNR and CDR2 as FQNEAQ (reference sequence). This CDR3 contains 17 residues. Trimming at V came to 5 bases and at J to 1 base, leaving 13 bases not matched to a gene. The CDR3 region has the DNA TGTGCCAGCAGCCTGATCCGGGACAGCGATTTCCAAGAGACCCAGTACTTC. This codes for CASSLIRDSDFQETQYF.

V is TRBV7-8 and J is TRBJ1-2; 9 nucleotides align to TRBD1. The V segment lost 5 bases and the J segment 4 bases; nucleotides outside the gene matches: 11. CDR1 is SGHVS, CDR2 FQNEAQ, per germline. There are 16 residues in the CDR3. DNA of the CDR3: TGTGCCAGCAGCCCAAGTCGACAGGGGGTCGGCTATGGCTACACCTTC. It is translated as CASSPSRQGVGYGYTF. The full variable domain, with the rest looked up from reference TRBV7-8 and TRBJ1-2, is GAGVSQSPRYKVAKRGQDVALRCDPISGHVSLFWYQQALGQGPEFLTYFQNEAQLDKSGLPSDRFFAERPEGSVSTLKIQRTQQEDSAVYLCASSPSRQGVGYGYTFGSGTRLTVV.

V is TRBV28 and J is TRBJ2-1; TRBD2 aligns across 7 bases. Germline trimming cut 7 bases from V and 7 bases from J; bases unmatched to any gene: 10. The CDR3 is 14 residues long. Germline CDR1 reads MDHEN; CDR2 reads SYDVKM. CDR3 loop: CASTPSGMGNEQFF. The CDR3, as DNA: TGTGCCAGCACCCCAAGCGGGATGGGTAATGAGCAGTTCTTC.

The V call is TRBV27, the J call TRBJ1-4, with D maybe TRBD1 (5 bases). The V gene lost 5 bases and the J gene lost 4 bases, with 26 bases spanning the gap. The CDR3 totals 19 residues. The V gene's germline CDR1 is MNHEY and CDR2 SMNVEV (reference sequence). CDR3 residues: CASSPRAGSPTGGNEKLFF. Written as DNA, the CDR3 is TGTGCCAGCAGTCCCCGGGCAGGGTCTCCCACGGGGGGTAATGAAAAACTGTTTTTT. Full variable domain (outside the CDR3, taken from reference TRBV27 and TRBJ1-4): EAQVTQNPRYLITVTGKKLTVTCSQNMNHEYMSWYRQDPGLGLRQIYYSMNVEVTDKGDVPEGYKVSRKEKRNFPLILESPSPNQTSLYFCASSPRAGSPTGGNEKLFFGSGTQLSVL.

Here the CDR3 reads CASSPNNPGQTPMNTEAFF. In nucleotides, the CDR3 is TGTGCCAGCTCACCTAATAACCCGGGACAGACTCCCATGAACACTGAAGCTTTCTTT. The chain uses TRBV18 and TRBJ1-1; 7 nucleotides match TRBD1. V dropped 3 bases and J dropped 0; count of bases not matched to a gene: 16. Germline loops: CDR1 KGHSH, CDR2 LQKENI. This CDR3 spans 19 amino acids.

CDR3 DNA: TGTGCTAGTGGTCTAGATCTAACCGGCTACACCTTC. This sequence encodes CASGLDLTGYTF. The chain has TRBV12-5 and TRBJ1-2; D call uncertain. This CDR3 spans 12 amino acids. Per the germline V gene, CDR1 is LGHNT and CDR2 is FRNRAP. Between the trimmed V and J ends, which lost 5 bases and 8 bases, there was a span of 12 bases.

CDR3 in amino acids: CASSFETGPMDEQFF. In DNA, the CDR3 is TGTGCCAGCAGTTTCGAGACAGGACCGATGGATGAGCAGTTCTTC. V gene TRBV6-2 or TRBV6-3 combines with J gene TRBJ2-1; weak D call: TRBD1 (6 bases). The CDR3 consists of 15 residues. Trimming left V 4 bases short and J 8 bases short, with 18 bases between. The germline CDR1 and CDR2 sequences are MNHEY and SVGEGT.